The 31 T cell receptor beta chains below all came from one sample that was sequenced in a study of blood T cell repertoires in COVID-19. Some clones are missing from TCRdb's copy, which holds only in-frame ones; the method was immunoSEQ multiplex PCR. Of tens of thousands of clones listed, approximately 88% are singletons. The material sequenced was peripheral blood. All receptors come from a man younger than 40 with COVID-19, enrolled during active disease.

This CDR3 reads CASSSFYGYTF. CDR3 DNA sequence: TGTGCCAGCAGCTCCTTCTATGGCTACACCTTC. The rearrangement uses TRBV7-9 and TRBJ1-2; no reliable D call. The CDR3 loop spans 11 amino acids. Germline V gene lookup returns CDR1 SEHNR and CDR2 FQNEAQ (reference sequence). Trimming shortened V by 4 bases and J by 4 bases, and 4 bases separated the two germline ends.

This sequence joins TRBV6-5 and TRBJ2-7, with 10 bases that match TRBD2. Germline V CDR1 and CDR2: MNHEY, SVGAGI. The CDR3 runs 15 residues. The V and J ends lost 4 bases and 2 bases, in that order; junction bases with no gene match: 5. The CDR3 loop reads CASSSASGSPYEQYF. CDR3 sequence (DNA): TGTGCCAGCAGTTCCGCTAGCGGGAGTCCCTACGAGCAGTACTTC.

The chain carries TRBV28 and TRBJ2-6, with TRBD1 identical over 8 bases. V shed 6 bases, J shed 0 bases, and the junction held 13 bases outside the gene matches. CDR1 and CDR2 (germline): MDHEN, SYDVKM. This CDR3 has 19 residues. The DNA for the CDR3 is TGTGCCAGCAGGAGCACAGGGGGGCTAACCTTCTCTGGGGCCAACGTCCTGACTTTC. Translating it yields CASRSTGGLTFSGANVLTF.

This chain links TRBV6-4 with TRBJ1-1; D is possibly TRBD1 (6 bases). Germline V lookup: CDR1 MRHNA, CDR2 SNTAGT. V gave up 4 bases and J gave up 4 bases, with 10 bases separating them. CDR3 length equals 13 residues. This CDR3 is CASSAGHFTEAFF. The CDR3 DNA reads TGTGCCAGCAGTGCGGGACACTTCACTGAAGCTTTCTTT.

The chain combines TRBV2 with TRBJ1-5; no clear D gene. The CDR3 loop spans 15 amino acids. The V end lost 6 bases, the J end lost 3 bases, and 15 bases lay between the germline ends. CDR1 is SNHLY and CDR2 is FYNNEI in the germline V gene. The CDR3 DNA reads TGTGCCAGCAGGAAAGGGTGGAGGGACAATCAGCCCCAGCATTTT. It translates to CASRKGWRDNQPQHF.

This sequence joins TRBV9 and TRBJ1-2; 9 bases fit TRBD1. V lost 0 bases to trimming and J lost 10 bases; unmatched junction nucleotides: 10. CDR3 size: 15 residues. Germline CDR1 and CDR2: SGDLS and YYNGEE. CDR3 coding DNA: TGTGCCAGCAGCGTAGGTTTGGGGGGACAGGGTGCCTACACCTTC. As protein: CASSVGLGGQGAYTF. The full variable domain, completed using reference TRBV9 and TRBJ1-2, is DSGVTQTPKHLITATGQRVTLRCSPRSGDLSVYWYQQSLDQGLQFLIQYYNGEERAKGNILERFSAQQFPDLHSELNLSSLELGDSALYFCASSVGLGGQGAYTFGSGTRLTVV.

This chain connects TRBV7-9 to TRBJ2-3; D is unresolved. The CDR3 runs 15 residues. Germline V gives CDR1 SEHNR, CDR2 FQNEAQ (reference sequence). V was trimmed by 3 bases and J by 2 bases, leaving 12 bases between them. CDR3 region: CASSFPSATTDTQYF. The CDR3 nucleotides read TGTGCCAGCAGCTTTCCGAGCGCGACCACAGATACGCAGTATTTT.

The table lists this clone with a few counts. The J gene is TRBJ1-4, the V gene TRBV6-2 or TRBV6-3; no clear D. Trimming shortened V by 4 bases and J by 8 bases, and 20 bases separated the two germline ends. The CDR3 is 16 residues long. Germline V CDR1 and CDR2: MNHEY, SVGEGT. The CDR3 region has the DNA TGTGCCAGCAGTTTGTCAGCGGGCAAACAAGAAGAAAAACTGTTTTTT. The encoded protein is CASSLSAGKQEEKLFF.

The chain recombines TRBV27 with TRBJ2-3, with 13 bases aligning to TRBD2. Germline CDR1 MNHEY, CDR2 SMNVEV (reference sequence). The CDR3 extends over 14 amino acids. The ends lost 6 bases at V and 3 bases at J; junction bases unmatched: 0. CDR3 in amino acids: CASRLAGGTDTQYF. In nucleotides, the CDR3 is TGTGCCAGCAGACTAGCGGGAGGGACAGATACGCAGTATTTT.

The rearrangement uses TRBV27 and TRBJ1-2; D may be TRBD1 (5 bases). This CDR3 is built from 14 residues. V gave up 2 bases and J gave up 4 bases, with 11 bases separating them. CDR1 is MNHEY and CDR2 is SMNVEV in the germline V gene (reference sequence). The chain's CDR3 is CASSLRQHGYGYTF. The CDR3 DNA sequence: TGTGCCAGCAGTTTAAGACAGCATGGCTATGGCTACACCTTC.

The CDR3 reads CASSLSGRQETQYF. CDR3 nucleotides: TGTGCCAGCAGCTTAAGCGGTAGGCAAGAGACCCAGTACTTC. The chain carries TRBV5-4 and TRBJ2-5, with D possibly matching TRBD2 (5 bases). There are 14 residues in the CDR3. Germline V gene lookup returns CDR1 SGHNT and CDR2 YYREEE (reference sequence). The V and J ends lost 2 bases and 2 bases respectively, with 10 bases between them.

The rearrangement joins TRBV5-4 to TRBJ2-7; TRBD2 aligns across 7 bases. The V segment lost 3 bases and the J segment 3 bases; nucleotides outside the gene matches: 6. The CDR3 sequence is 14 residues long. Germline values: CDR1 SGHNT, CDR2 YYREEE (reference sequence). CDR3 sequence: CASSSIGGDYEQYF. The DNA for the CDR3 is TGTGCCAGCAGCTCTATTGGGGGGGACTACGAGCAGTACTTC.

This clone is judged medium-sized. The V gene is TRBV6-4, the J gene TRBJ2-2, with 8 bases lining up with TRBD2. The junction had 3 bases not matched to a gene; V was cut back by 3 bases and J by 3 bases. This CDR3 is 15 amino acids long. Germline V gene data show CDR1 as MRHNA and CDR2 as SNTAGT. CDR3 bases: TGTGCCAGCAGTGAAACGGGAGGGGACACCGGGGAGCTGTTTTTT. Protein: CASSETGGDTGELFF.

The CDR3 region is CATSDPGLAGDEQFF. In nucleotides, the CDR3 is TGTGCCACCAGTGATCCGGGACTAGCGGGAGATGAGCAGTTCTTC. The gene calls are TRBV24-1 and TRBJ2-1; 14 positions agree with TRBD2. CDR1 is KGHDR, CDR2 SFDVKD, per germline. CDR3 length equals 15 residues. With V trimmed by 3 bases and J by 8 bases, 2 bases remained unmatched.

The chain carries TRBV2 and TRBJ2-7; D is ambiguous. Looked up from germline, CDR1 is SNHLY and CDR2 is FYNNEI. V was cut by 5 bases and J by 6 bases, with 11 bases left in between. CDR3 length: 12 residues. The CDR3 sequence: CASSTIEVEQYF. CDR3 coding DNA: TGTGCCAGCAGTACGATAGAAGTCGAGCAGTACTTC. The full variable domain, in which reference TRBV2 and TRBJ2-7 provide the parts outside the CDR3, is EPEVTQTPSHQVTQMGQEVILRCVPISNHLYFYWYRQILGQKVEFLVSFYNNEISEKSEIFDDQFSVERPDGSNFTLKIRSTKLEDSAMYFCASSTIEVEQYFGPGTRLTVT.

V is TRBV4-2 and J is TRBJ1-4, with 7 bases lining up with TRBD1. In germline, CDR1 is LGHNA, CDR2 YNFKEQ. The J segment lost 7 bases and the V segment lost 5 bases, leaving 10 bases of the junction unmatched. This CDR3 is 15 amino acids long. CDR3 sequence: CASSSGEAGGEKLFF. In DNA form, the CDR3 reads TGTGCCAGCAGCTCTGGTGAAGCAGGGGGTGAAAAACTGTTTTTT.

The rearrangement uses TRBV7-9 and TRBJ1-6; D is ambiguous. Germline values: CDR1 SEHNR, CDR2 FQNEAQ (reference sequence). The V gene lost 4 bases and the J gene lost 5 bases, with 3 bases spanning the gap. CDR3 size: 12 residues. The CDR3 loop reads CASSSDNSPLHF. For the CDR3, the DNA is TGTGCCAGCAGCTCGGATAATTCACCCCTCCACTTT.

Points on this clone: Germline is not matched at one junction end, which may reflect a read error. The genes are TRBV7-7 and TRBJ2-2, with D possibly TRBD2 on 5 matching bases. The CDR3 covers 14 residues. CDR1 and CDR2 (germline): SSHAT, FNYEAQ (reference sequence). The CDR3 DNA reads as TGTGCTAGCAGCGATCATCCGGGAATCGGGGAGCTGTTTTTT. Its protein is CASSDHPGIGELFF.

The chain is built from TRBV6-5 and TRBJ1-1; TRBD1 matches 10 bases. Germline V gene sequence: CDR1 MNHEY, CDR2 SVGAGI. Germline trimming cut 8 bases from V and 9 bases from J; bases unmatched to any gene: 3. This CDR3 contains 11 residues. CDR3 in amino acids: CASWDRGKAFF. The CDR3 nucleotides read TGTGCCAGCTGGGACAGGGGTAAAGCTTTCTTT.

The rearrangement joins TRBV7-9 to TRBJ2-1, with D maybe TRBD2 (5 bases). Looked up from germline, CDR1 is SEHNR and CDR2 is FQNEAQ (reference sequence). The CDR3 sequence is 12 residues long. With 5 bases removed from V and 7 bases from J, the gap between germline ends came to 9 bases. Here the CDR3 reads CASSTRGNEQFF. CDR3 in DNA: TGTGCCAGCAGCACCCGGGGAAATGAGCAGTTCTTC.

The chain has TRBV18 and TRBJ1-1; TRBD1 aligns across 7 bases. The CDR3 contains 15 residues. Losses at the gene ends were 3 bases for V and 5 bases for J; bases not matched to a gene: 9. The V gene's germline CDR1 is KGHSH and CDR2 LQKENI. This chain's CDR3 is CASSPRRQGGTEAFF. The CDR3 region has the DNA TGTGCCAGCTCACCCAGGAGACAGGGCGGGACTGAAGCTTTCTTT.

This chain connects TRBV6-2 or TRBV6-3 to TRBJ2-3; 7 bases fit TRBD2. CDR1 is MNHEY, CDR2 SVGEGT, per germline. The junction had 16 bases not matched to a gene; V was cut back by 2 bases and J by 5 bases. The CDR3 loop spans 18 amino acids. Here the CDR3 reads CASSYDPSSGTFRDTQYF. The CDR3 DNA follows: TGTGCCAGCAGTTACGACCCCTCGAGCGGGACTTTCAGAGATACGCAGTATTTT.

The chain recombines TRBV30 with TRBJ1-1; D gene unclear. V dropped 4 bases and J dropped 5 bases, with 14 bases sitting between them. CDR1 and CDR2 from the germline V gene are GTSNPN and SVGIG (reference sequence). This CDR3 comprises 13 residues. The CDR3 sequence: CAWTGSFGTEAFF. The CDR3 nucleotides are TGTGCCTGGACAGGTTCCTTTGGGACTGAAGCTTTCTTT.

V usage is TRBV19 and J usage is TRBJ2-7, with TRBD2 matching 13 bases. With 9 bases clipped from V and 12 bases from J, the junction kept 14 bases outside the gene matches. CDR3 length equals 14 residues. The V gene's germline CDR1 is LNHDA and CDR2 SQIVND (reference sequence). The CDR3 protein is CASANTGTSGKWYF. CDR3 sequence (DNA): TGTGCCAGCGCCAATACCGGGACTAGCGGGAAGTGGTACTTC.

The DNA of the CDR3 is TGTGCCAGCAGTTACTCTCGGACAGGGACAGGGCAGCCCCAGCATTTT. Translated: CASSYSRTGTGQPQHF. The chain combines TRBV6-6 with TRBJ1-5; 9 bases are shared with TRBD1. The junction had 7 bases not matched to a gene; V was cut back by 0 bases and J by 7 bases. This CDR3 has 16 residues. Per the germline V gene, CDR1 is MNHNY and CDR2 is SVGAGI (reference sequence).

The chain couples TRBV19 to TRBJ2-7; unclear D gene. The germline V gene encodes CDR1 LNHDA and CDR2 SQIVND (reference sequence). The CDR3 sequence is 13 residues long. The germline V and J ends were trimmed by 7 bases and 0 bases, with 10 bases remaining between them. The CDR3 reads CASKFASSYEQYF. CDR3 DNA: TGTGCCAGTAAATTCGCCAGCTCCTACGAGCAGTACTTC.

The gene calls are TRBV5-1 and TRBJ2-2; D may be TRBD1 (6 bases). Germline CDR1 reads SGHRS; CDR2 reads YFSETQ. The CDR3 consists of 15 residues. The ends were cut back, 4 bases at V and 6 bases at J, with 16 bases in the middle. The DNA of the CDR3 is TGCGCCAGCAGCCAGAAACAGGGTCTCGCCGGGGAGCTGTTTTTT. Its translation is CASSQKQGLAGELFF.

The chain is built from TRBV4-3 and TRBJ1-1; D gene unclear. This CDR3 region has 14 residues. The germline V gene has CDR1 LGHNA and CDR2 YSLEER. The V and J ends lost 0 bases and 0 bases respectively, with 5 bases between them. This CDR3 reads CASSQEELNTEAFF. The CDR3, as DNA: TGCGCCAGCAGCCAAGAAGAGTTGAACACTGAAGCTTTCTTT.

This sequence joins TRBV7-2 and TRBJ2-7; 8 bases are a match to TRBD1. V was pared by 4 bases and J by 5 bases, with 13 bases of the junction left unmatched. This CDR3 has 16 amino acids. Germline V gene data show CDR1 as SGHTA and CDR2 as FQGNSA. The CDR3 DNA reads as TGTGCCAGCAGCTCAACACCGGACAGGGATGCCCACGAGCAGTACTTC. Amino acids: CASSSTPDRDAHEQYF. The full variable domain, completed using reference TRBV7-2 and TRBJ2-7, is GAGVSQSPSNKVTEKGKDVELRCDPISGHTALYWYRQSLGQGLEFLIYFQGNSAPDKSGLPSDRFSAERTGGSVSTLTIQRTQQEDSAVYLCASSSTPDRDAHEQYFGPGTRLTVT.

The V and J genes are TRBV5-5 and TRBJ2-2, with D perhaps matching TRBD2 (6 bases). Between the trimmed V and J ends, which lost 2 bases and 2 bases, there was a span of 13 bases. This CDR3 is built from 16 residues. Germline V gives CDR1 SGHKS, CDR2 YYEKEE (reference sequence). In DNA, the CDR3 is TGTGCCAGCAGCTTCGGGAGCGGAAGAAACACCGGGGAGCTGTTTTTT. This gives the protein CASSFGSGRNTGELFF. The full variable domain, completed using reference TRBV5-5 and TRBJ2-2, is DAGVTQSPTHLIKTRGQQVTLRCSPISGHKSVSWYQQVLGQGPQFIFQYYEKEERGRGNFPDRFSARQFPNYSSELNVNALLLGDSALYLCASSFGSGRNTGELFFGEGSRLTVL.

This clone was found once. This chain links TRBV7-9 with TRBJ2-1; TRBD2 matches 8 bases. The junction had 6 bases not matched to a gene; V was cut back by 2 bases and J by 6 bases. The CDR3 is made up of 15 amino acids. Germline loops: CDR1 SEHNR, CDR2 FQNEAQ (reference sequence). Here the CDR3 reads CASSLLSGGPNEQFF. In DNA form, the CDR3 reads TGTGCCAGCAGCTTATTATCGGGAGGGCCCAATGAGCAGTTCTTC.